This passage covers 5 T cell receptor beta chains from one sample sequenced in a study of shared clonotypes between healthy human individuals (dated by TCRdb to the early 2020s). Libraries were made using the immunoSEQ multiplex PCR assay. TCRdb mirrors the immuneACCESS table, restricted to in-frame sequences. Some clones are absent from its copies; in checked studies, under half trace to an unresolved V gene, and the reason for the others is unknown. Recorded for this sample are about 500,000 clones; approximately 80% of them occurred a single time. The top ten clones comprise 12% of the sample. The source material was PBMCs. All receptors derive from a woman aged 40 to 50 in good health. Some clones in this sample may be carry-over from other donors' samples.

Remarks on this clone: A much larger clone sits a single nucleotide away, making a read error possible. This chain links TRBV4-3 with TRBJ2-1, with 9 positions matching TRBD2. The V gene end was trimmed by 2 bases and the J gene end by 8 bases; junction bases not matched to a gene: 7. The germline CDR1 and CDR2 sequences are LGHNA and YSLEER. The CDR3 runs 15 residues. The DNA for the CDR3 is TGCGCCAGCAGCCAAAACGGCGGGAGGGGAGATGAGCAGTTCTTC. Amino acid sequence: CASSQNGGRGDEQFF.

The chain uses TRBV28 and TRBJ1-2, with D possibly being TRBD1 (6 bases). The germline gives CDR1 MDHEN, CDR2 SYDVKM. There are 13 residues in the CDR3. V lost 6 bases and J lost 5, with 13 bases in between. CDR3 sequence: CASSRTGFYGYTF. CDR3 DNA sequence: TGTGCCAGCAGCCGAACAGGGTTTTATGGCTACACCTTC.

The chain employs TRBV11-2 and TRBJ2-3; D is undetermined. V lost 5 bases to trimming and J lost 2 bases, with 5 bases between them. CDR1 and CDR2 from the germline V gene are SGHAT and FQNNGV. The CDR3 runs 12 residues. CDR3 loop: CASSVYTDTQYF. The DNA for the CDR3 is TGTGCCAGCAGCGTATACACAGATACGCAGTATTTT.

This clone was counted a few times. The gene calls are TRBV11-2 and TRBJ2-1; 7 bases match TRBD2. CDR1 and CDR2 from the germline V gene are SGHAT and FQNNGV. This CDR3 region has 15 residues. Losses at the gene ends were 1 base for V and 5 bases for J; bases not matched to a gene: 5. The CDR3 DNA reads as TGTGCCAGCAGCTTAGGGCTAGCGGTAAACAATGAGCAGTTCTTC. Protein sequence: CASSLGLAVNNEQFF.

The chain recombines TRBV11-2 with TRBJ2-7, with a tentative D call TRBD2 (5 bases). The germline V gene encodes CDR1 SGHAT and CDR2 FQNNGV. The CDR3 is 11 amino acids. The V and J ends lost 6 bases and 2 bases respectively, with 5 bases between them. The CDR3 sequence: CASRRAYEQYF. The CDR3 region has the DNA TGTGCCAGCAGGCGGGCCTACGAGCAGTACTTC.